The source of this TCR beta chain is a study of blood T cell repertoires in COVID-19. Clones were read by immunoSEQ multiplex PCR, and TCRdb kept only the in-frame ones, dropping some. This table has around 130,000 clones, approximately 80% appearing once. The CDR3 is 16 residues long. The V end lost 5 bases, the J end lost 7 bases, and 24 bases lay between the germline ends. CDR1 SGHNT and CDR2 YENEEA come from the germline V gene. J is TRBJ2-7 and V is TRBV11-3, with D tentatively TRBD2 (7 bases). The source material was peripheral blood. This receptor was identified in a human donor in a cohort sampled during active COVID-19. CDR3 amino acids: CASSPGGLAAQGEQYF. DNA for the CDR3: TGTGCCAGCAGCCCCGGGGGGCTAGCGGCCCAGGGGGAGCAGTACTTC.